These T cell receptor beta chains were read from a single sample in a study of blood T cell repertoires in COVID-19. Sequencing was performed with immunoSEQ multiplex PCR; in TCRdb, only in-frame clones are kept and a portion is missing. In the table there are almost 25,000 clones, 92% of which are singletons. Sequencing input: peripheral blood. The receptors stem from a man aged 70 or older with active COVID-19. CDR3s include the opening cysteine and the closing phenylalanine or tryptophan. A D gene is named only where the DNA matches it firmly. Clone size is given for some rows only: seen once, a few or many times, or a class if the clone is expanded.

- TRBJ2-7 - TRBV5-4 TGTGCCACACGAAACGGGGACAAACCCTACGAGCAGTACTTC CATRNGDKPYEQYF
TRBD1 TRBJ2-5 - TRBV7-2 TGTGCCAGCAGCCCCGTTCAGGGGGTCGAGACCCAGTACTTC CASSPVQGVETQYF
TRBD1 TRBJ1-3 - TRBV2 TGTGCCAGCGTCCCCGGGACAGGGGGCGACGCGTCTGGAAACACCATATATTTT CASVPGTGGDASGNTIYF
- TRBJ1-6 few TRBV4-3 TGCGCCAGCAGCCAAGTTATAGCGATGGAGTCACCCCTCCACTTT CASSQVIAMESPLHF
- TRBJ2-6 - TRBV10-3 TGTGCCATCAGTGGTGGGACTTTTTTCAACTCTGGGGCCAACGTCCTGACTTTC CAISGGTFFNSGANVLTF
- TRBJ2-7 - TRBV4-3 TGCGCCAGCAGCCAGTCCTGGGACACCCTCTACGAGCAGTACTTC CASSQSWDTLYEQYF
TRBD1 TRBJ2-7 - TRBV28 TGTGCCAGCAGCGCTGGACAGGGGAAAGGGCTCGCCTACGAGCAGTACTTC CASSAGQGKGLAYEQYF
- TRBJ1-2 few TRBV6-6 TGTGCCGCCCGGGTGGCAGGGGACTATGGCTACACCTTC CAARVAGDYGYTF
TRBD1 TRBJ1-6 - TRBV14 TGTGCCAGCAGCCGGGGGACAGATAATTCACCCCTCCACTTT CASSRGTDNSPLHF
- TRBJ2-3 - TRBV12-3/TRBV12-4 TGTGCCAGCAGCAGGTCCTATACGCAGTATTTT CASSRSYTQYF
- TRBJ1-2 - TRBV18 TGTGCCAGCTCACCGGGGGGTGCCTATGGCTACACCTTC CASSPGGAYGYTF
- TRBJ1-1 - TRBV7-3 TGTGCCAGCAGCTTATCTGACAGCACTGAAGCTTTCTTT CASSLSDSTEAFF
- TRBJ1-2 - TRBV28 TGTGCCAGCAGTTTTTCTTCCAGGAATGGCTACACCTTC CASSFSSRNGYTF
TRBD1 TRBJ2-7 - TRBV7-2 TGTGCCAGCAGCCACAACCCGGGACAGGGTTACGAGCAGTACTTC CASSHNPGQGYEQYF
TRBD1 TRBJ1-6 - TRBV10-3 TGTGCCATCAGACGAGGACAGGGGATGTATTCACCCCTCCACTTT CAIRRGQGMYSPLHF
- TRBJ1-6 - TRBV6-2/TRBV6-3 TGTGCCAGCAGCCACGGACCAGGGGCGAATTCACCCCTCCACTTT CASSHGPGANSPLHF
- TRBJ2-7 - TRBV2 TGTGCCAGCAGTGAGAGACTCTATTACGAGCAGTACTTC CASSERLYYEQYF
- TRBJ2-3 - TRBV7-3 TGTGCCAGCAGCCCCAATTCAGGGTTCCGGGATACGCAGTATTTT CASSPNSGFRDTQYF
TRBD2 TRBJ2-3 - TRBV6-2/TRBV6-3 TGTGCCAGCAGTTACTCGGGACTAGGACGGGCAGATACGCAGTATTTT CASSYSGLGRADTQYF
- TRBJ2-7 - TRBV4-1 TGCGCCAGCAGCCAAGATTGGGCTAGCGAGTACGAGCAGTACTTC CASSQDWASEYEQYF
TRBD1 TRBJ1-2 - TRBV3-1/TRBV3-2 TGTGCCAGCAGCCATTCACCCCTTGACAGGGAGAAAATGTGCTACACCTTC CASSHSPLDREKMCYTF
TRBD2 TRBJ2-3 - TRBV7-2 TGTGCCAGCAGCTTAGGGACTAGCGGTTTCATCTCCACAGATACGCAGTATTTT CASSLGTSGFISTDTQYF
- TRBJ2-3 - TRBV6-6 TGTGCCAGCAGTTACTCAGCTTCGGATACGCAGTATTTT CASSYSASDTQYF
- TRBJ2-4 - TRBV7-9 TGTGCCAGCAGCTTGTCCGGGACATCAAGAAACATTCAGTACTTC CASSLSGTSRNIQYF
- TRBJ1-1 few TRBV5-1 TGCGCCAGCAGCTTGGGACACAGGGACCTGAACACTGAAGCTTTCTTT CASSLGHRDLNTEAFF
TRBD1 TRBJ2-2 - TRBV9 TGTGCCAGCAGCGTAGTCGGGACAGGGATCACCGGGGAGCTGTTTTTT CASSVVGTGITGELFF
- TRBJ2-3 - TRBV3-1/TRBV3-2 TGTGCCAGCAGCCCGACTTCTGGGACAGATACGCAGTATTTT CASSPTSGTDTQYF
- TRBJ2-2 - TRBV4-2 TGTGCCAGCAGCCAACTTTCAGGGGCCGGGGAGCTGTTTTTT CASSQLSGAGELFF
- TRBJ2-7 - TRBV7-9 TGTGCCAGCAGCTTAGGCGGGACTCCCGACCTCTACGAGCAGTACTTC CASSLGGTPDLYEQYF
TRBD1 TRBJ2-7 - TRBV30 TGTGCCTGGAGGCTACAGGGGATGTACGAGCAGTACTTC CAWRLQGMYEQYF
TRBD1 TRBJ1-1 - TRBV9 TGTGCCAGCAGCTCCCGGGACAGGGACACTGAAGCTTTCTTT CASSSRDRDTEAFF
- TRBJ1-1 once TRBV2 TGTGCCAGCAGGCTGGCTTGGAACACTGAAGCTTTCTTT CASRLAWNTEAFF
- TRBJ1-5 - TRBV28 TGTGCCAGCACCCCGGGGGGGGAGGGTCAGCCCCAGCATTTT CASTPGGEGQPQHF
TRBD2 TRBJ2-3 - TRBV2 TGTGCCAGCAGTGGGGGACTAGCGGCTAGCACAGATACGCAGTATTTT CASSGGLAASTDTQYF
- TRBJ2-1 - TRBV7-8 TGTGCCAGCAGCTTAGAGCTTACTAGCCTTGAGCAGTTCTTC CASSLELTSLEQFF
TRBD1 TRBJ1-5 - TRBV2 TGTGCCAGCAGTGAACTAGGGGGCCAGGGACAGCCCCAGCATTTT CASSELGGQGQPQHF
- TRBJ2-3 - TRBV7-2 TGTGCCAGCAGCTTATGGGCAAACACAGATACGCAGTATTTT CASSLWANTDTQYF
TRBD1 TRBJ1-6 - TRBV6-1 TGTGCCAGCAGTGGCGGGACAGGGGTCTTATATAATTCACCCCTCCACTTT CASSGGTGVLYNSPLHF
- TRBJ1-6 - TRBV28 TGTGCCAGCACCACGGACAGAATATATAATTCACCCCTCCACTTT CASTTDRIYNSPLHF
TRBD1 TRBJ1-6 once TRBV2 TGTGCCAGCAGGGGACAGTTGCAATCACCCCTCCACTTT CASRGQLQSPLHF
TRBD1 TRBJ2-4 - TRBV29-1 TGCAGCGTTTACTGGACAAGGGGGCCTGCCAAAAACATTCAGTACTTC CSVYWTRGPAKNIQYF
- TRBJ2-2 - TRBV18 TGTGCCAGCTCACTCTATTACGTCGCCGGGGAGCTGTTTTTT CASSLYYVAGELFF
TRBD2 TRBJ2-3 - TRBV3-1/TRBV3-2 TGTGCCAGCAGCCAAGAGGTGGCGACTAGCGGGGGGGCAGATACGCAGTATTTT CASSQEVATSGGADTQYF
TRBD2 TRBJ2-2 few TRBV28 TGTGCCAGCAGTTTCGGAGGGACTAGCGGGGGGTTCGGGGAGCTGTTTTTT CASSFGGTSGGFGELFF
TRBD2 TRBJ2-3 - TRBV6-4 TGTGCCAGCAGTGACTCCCATAGCGGGACTGATACGCAGTATTTT CASSDSHSGTDTQYF
- TRBJ2-5 - TRBV5-1 TGCGCCAGCAGCTCAGGGTTAGAGACCCAGTACTTC CASSSGLETQYF